Detailed here is one T cell receptor beta chain. Its antigen is not known. CD45RA+ naive and CD45RA-negative memory subsets were separated from CD4+ cells. The entry originates in a study of shared clonotypes between healthy human individuals. Overall study results and limits: Among several donors, approximately 5.4% of naive CD4 clonotypes were found in common.

Trimming removed 6 bases from V and 5 bases from J, with 7 bases in between. CDR3 length: 11 amino acids. Germline CDR1 is SGHAT and CDR2 is FQNNGV. Sorted-subset replicate PCR reactions contained 200 ng DNA, corresponding to some 29,000 T cell genomes. Here immunoSEQ multiplex PCR was the method, and the copy in TCRdb shows in-frame clones only, minus some. The sample contains about 1.5 million clones, 95% to 99% of which appear only once. The clonotype originates from a man aged 25 to 40 in good health. Sequenced: naive CD4+ T cells sorted from blood. Subset given: CD45RA+ positively selected. The chain combines TRBV11-2 with TRBJ2-5; D not certain. CDR3 sequence (DNA): TGTGCCAGCAGGTCCGCGGAGACCCAGTACTTC. It specifies CASRSAETQYF.